The rows below give T cell receptor beta chains drawn from one sample of a study of identifying expanded T cells in peripheral blood. Measured with immunoSEQ multiplex PCR; TCRdb has only the in-frame clones, and not every one. The table includes under 150,000 clones, 80% to 90% detected once. The sample consisted of blood. Source of these receptors: a person aged 18 to 75 in good health. Each CDR3 is given with its conserved first and last residue. Fields, in order: clone size, D gene, CDR3 length, J gene, V gene, CDR3 protein, CDR3 DNA. A D gene is named only where the DNA matches it firmly. Clone size, where shown, is once, few, many, or a class for clones that have expanded.

>.|.|16|TRBJ2-6|TRBV27
CASSSQHRSGANVLTF
TGTGCCAGCAGTTCCCAACACCGCTCTGGGGCCAACGTCCTGACTTTC
>.|TRBD1|14|TRBJ2-7|TRBV6-5
CASSTGQSIGEQYF
TGTGCCAGCAGCACGGGACAGTCCATCGGCGAGCAGTACTTC
>.|TRBD1|15|TRBJ1-4|TRBV5-1
CASRLAGTGNEKLFF
TGCGCCAGCAGACTCGCCGGGACAGGGAACGAAAAACTGTTTTTT
>.|TRBD1|15|TRBJ1-2|TRBV5-1
CASSRTGQTSYGYTF
TGCGCCAGCAGCAGGACAGGGCAGACCTCCTATGGCTACACCTTC
>.|.|15|TRBJ1-2|TRBV5-5
CASSLRGGANYGYTF
TGTGCCAGCAGCCTCCGTGGGGGAGCTAACTATGGCTACACCTTC
>.|.|12|TRBJ1-5|TRBV7-2
CASRQSLGPQHF
TGTGCCAGCAGACAGTCCTTAGGGCCCCAGCATTTT
>.|.|13|TRBJ1-2|TRBV30
CAWSFSRWSGYTF
TGTGCCTGGAGTTTCTCCCGATGGAGTGGCTACACCTTC
>.|.|12|TRBJ1-1|TRBV19
CASRTGDTEAFF
TGTGCCAGTAGAACGGGTGACACTGAAGCTTTCTTT
>.|TRBD2|15|TRBJ2-1|TRBV11-2
CASSLFGGGYNEQFF
TGTGCCAGCAGCTTATTCGGCGGGGGTTACAATGAGCAGTTCTTC
>.|TRBD1|15|TRBJ1-5|TRBV5-5
CASSLTGDYNQPQHF
TGTGCCAGCAGCTTGACAGGGGATTATAATCAGCCCCAGCATTTT
>.|TRBD1|14|TRBJ1-2|TRBV25-1
CASSPPGTDYGYTF
TGTGCCAGCAGTCCCCCCGGGACAGACTATGGCTACACCTTC
>.|.|15|TRBJ2-7|TRBV7-9
CASSPTLLGGHEQYF
TGTGCCAGCAGCCCAACCCTGTTAGGGGGACACGAGCAGTACTTC
>.|.|14|TRBJ2-5|TRBV7-6
CASSLDMGSQTQYF
TGTGCCAGCAGCTTAGATATGGGGAGTCAGACCCAGTACTTC
>once|.|14|TRBJ1-1|TRBV19
CASSMRGTNTEAFF
TGTGCCAGTAGTATGAGGGGGACCAACACTGAAGCTTTCTTT
>.|.|13|TRBJ1-2|TRBV6-1
CASSEAWGRGFSF
TGTGCCAGCAGTGAAGCCTGGGGGCGTGGATTCTCCTTC
>.|.|14|TRBJ1-1|TRBV5-1
CASSLEVRQDEAFF
TGCGCCAGCAGCTTAGAAGTGCGGCAGGATGAAGCTTTCTTT
>.|.|13|TRBJ2-2|TRBV11-2
CASSLDPTGELFF
TGTGCCAGCAGCTTAGATCCCACCGGGGAGCTGTTTTTT
>.|.|12|TRBJ2-7|TRBV7-9
CASSFPALEQYF
TGTGCCAGCAGCTTTCCGGCCCTCGAGCAGTACTTC
>.|TRBD1|14|TRBJ1-2|TRBV5-4
CASSLDRGKGGYTF
TGTGCCAGCAGCTTGGACAGGGGGAAGGGAGGCTACACCTTC
>.|TRBD1|15|TRBJ1-2|TRBV5-4
CASSSRQGRGYGYTF
TGTGCCAGCAGTTCCAGACAGGGTAGGGGCTATGGCTACACCTTC
>.|.|14|TRBJ2-7|TRBV18
CASSPGKVGYEQYF
TGTGCCAGCTCACCCGGGAAAGTCGGCTACGAGCAGTACTTC
>.|TRBD1|16|TRBJ2-7|TRBV9
CASSPGPGQGIDEQYF
TGTGCCAGCAGCCCGGGACCGGGACAGGGTATCGACGAGCAGTACTTC
>.|TRBD1|13|TRBJ2-7|TRBV6-5
CASSRGQIYEQYF
TGTGCCAGCAGCCGGGGACAGATCTACGAGCAGTACTTC
>.|.|20|TRBJ2-1|TRBV1
CTSSQDLARRVLSSYNEQFF
TGCACCAGCAGCCAAGATCTCGCTAGGCGGGTCCTAAGCTCCTACAATGAGCAGTTCTTC
>.|.|17|TRBJ2-5|TRBV7-9
CASSSPYRGTLKETQYF
TGTGCCAGCAGCTCTCCTTATAGGGGGACCCTAAAGGAGACCCAGTACTTC
>.|.|15|TRBJ2-2|TRBV7-3
CASSYTTGPTGELFF
TGTGCCAGCAGCTACACGACAGGACCAACCGGGGAGCTGTTTTTT
>.|TRBD2|16|TRBJ2-2|TRBV5-1
CASSKPGLASTGELFF
TGCGCCAGCAGCAAACCGGGACTAGCGTCTACCGGGGAGCTGTTTTTT
>.|TRBD2|16|TRBJ2-1|TRBV13
CASSFSTSGRRSEQFF
TGTGCCAGCAGCTTTTCGACTAGCGGGAGAAGGAGTGAGCAGTTCTTC
>.|.|18|TRBJ2-7|TRBV19
CASSANALDRSSSYEQYF
TGTGCCAGTAGTGCAAATGCCCTTGACAGGTCTTCCTCCTACGAGCAGTACTTC
>.|.|15|TRBJ1-2|TRBV7-9
CASSLSGAPNYGYTF
TGTGCCAGCAGCTTAAGTGGGGCTCCTAACTATGGCTACACCTTC
>.|.|14|TRBJ1-2|TRBV4-3
CASSQVVSSYGYTF
TGCGCCAGCAGCCAGGTGGTTTCATCCTATGGCTACACCTTC
>.|TRBD2|15|TRBJ2-3|TRBV5-1
CASKTSGRGTDTQYF
TGCGCCAGCAAAACTAGCGGGAGAGGCACAGATACGCAGTATTTT
>.|TRBD1|16|TRBJ1-4|TRBV7-6
CASSLARQGASEKLFF
TGTGCCAGCAGCTTAGCGCGACAGGGGGCGAGCGAAAAACTGTTTTTT
>.|.|15|TRBJ2-7|TRBV6-5
CASSLSSAFPYEQYF
TGTGCCAGCAGTCTGAGCTCAGCGTTCCCCTACGAGCAGTACTTC
>few|.|13|TRBJ1-2|TRBV29-1
CSVERTGSYGYTF
TGCAGCGTTGAAAGAACAGGGAGTTATGGCTACACCTTC
>.|.|12|TRBJ1-2|TRBV19
CASNRGGYGYTF
TGTGCCAGTAATAGGGGTGGCTATGGCTACACCTTC
>.|.|14|TRBJ1-2|TRBV5-6
CASNSQGISSGYTF
TGTGCCAGCAACTCACAGGGTATTTCCTCTGGCTACACCTTC
>medium-sized|.|14|TRBJ1-1|TRBV6-6
CASSYRSETTEAFF
TGTGCCAGCAGTTACCGCTCCGAGACTACTGAAGCTTTCTTT
>.|.|16|TRBJ1-1|TRBV7-9
CASSWDRRSQNTEAFF
TGTGCCAGCAGCTGGGACCGGAGGTCCCAGAACACTGAAGCTTTCTTT
>.|.|19|TRBJ2-5|TRBV5-1
CASSLRLGPLTARGETQYF
TGCGCCAGCAGCTTACGCTTGGGCCCGCTAACAGCAAGGGGAGAGACCCAGTACTTC
>.|.|14|TRBJ2-5|TRBV5-1
CASSSYTRRETQYF
TGCGCCAGCAGCTCATACACCCGACGGGAGACCCAGTACTTC
>.|.|15|TRBJ1-2|TRBV4-3
CASSHAALSNYGYTF
TGCGCCAGCAGCCACGCGGCCCTCTCCAACTATGGCTACACCTTC
>.|TRBD1|15|TRBJ1-6|TRBV9
CASSEQGVGNSPLHF
TGTGCCAGCAGCGAACAGGGGGTTGGAAATTCACCCCTCCACTTT
>.|.|14|TRBJ1-4|TRBV21-1
CASCPRTRNEKLFF
TGTGCCAGCTGTCCGAGGACCCGTAATGAAAAACTGTTTTTT
>few|.|13|TRBJ1-2|TRBV28
CASRPTTNYGYTF
TGTGCCAGCAGGCCCACAACTAACTATGGCTACACCTTC
>.|TRBD1|12|TRBJ2-5|TRBV30
CAWSPGGETQYF
TGTGCCTGGAGCCCAGGGGGAGAGACCCAGTACTTC
>.|.|13|TRBJ1-1|TRBV25-1
CASSENRQVEAFF
TGTGCCAGCAGTGAGAATAGACAGGTCGAAGCTTTCTTT